This T cell receptor beta chain was sequenced in a study of OX40 agonist ivuxolimab in advanced cancers. Looking at the study overall: Cancers in dose escalation were hepatocellular, melanoma, renal cell and head and neck. Notes on the study in general: Clonal expansion from baseline to week 6 occurred in both CD4+ and CD8+ T cells.

Using immunoSEQ multiplex PCR, the repertoire was profiled, and TCRdb retains in-frame clones only, with some absent. Among 70,000 or so clones listed, about nine tenths were seen once. Worth noting for this clone: Its antigen is currently unknown.

The germline CDR1 and CDR2 sequences are MDHEN and SYDVKM. V lost 3 bases and J 3 bases, leaving 12 bases between the germline ends. The CDR3 contains 14 residues. The sequence was obtained from an adult with an advanced solid tumor such as melanoma, head and neck, liver or kidney cancer. This specimen consisted of CD4+ or CD8+ T cells sorted from blood, obtained in a trial of the OX40 agonist ivuxolimab. This chain connects TRBV28 to TRBJ2-7; maybe TRBD2 (5 bases). CDR3 in amino acids: CASSFGSGGYEQYF. The CDR3 region has the DNA TGTGCCAGCAGTTTTGGCTCCGGAGGCTACGAGCAGTACTTC. The whole variable domain, filled in from reference TRBV28 and TRBJ2-7, reads DVKVTQSSRYLVKRTGEKVFLECVQDMDHENMFWYRQDPGLGLRLIYFSYDVKMKEKGDIPEGYSVSREKKERFSLILESASTNQTSMYLCASSFGSGGYEQYFGPGTRLTVT.